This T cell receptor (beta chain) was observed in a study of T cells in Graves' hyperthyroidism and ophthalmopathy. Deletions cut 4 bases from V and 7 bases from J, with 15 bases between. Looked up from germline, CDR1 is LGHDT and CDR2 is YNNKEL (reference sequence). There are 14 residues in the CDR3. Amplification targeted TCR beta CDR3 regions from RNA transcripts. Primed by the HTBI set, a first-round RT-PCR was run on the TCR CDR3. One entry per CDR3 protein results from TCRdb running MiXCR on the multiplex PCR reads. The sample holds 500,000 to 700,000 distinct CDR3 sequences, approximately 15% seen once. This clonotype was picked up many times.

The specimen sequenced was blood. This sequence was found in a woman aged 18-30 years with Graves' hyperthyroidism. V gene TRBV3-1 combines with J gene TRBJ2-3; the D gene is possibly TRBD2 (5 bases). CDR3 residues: CASSPRGLLYTQYF. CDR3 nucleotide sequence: TGTGCCAGCAGCCCACGGGGTTTACTCTATACGCAGTATTTT.